The present T cell receptor beta chain was sequenced within a study of T cell responses to AZD1222 COVID-19 vaccine (dated by TCRdb to about 2021). Study-level background: AZD1222 recipients given second doses at about 4 weeks or at about 12 weeks were pooled, since spike-specific TCR depth and breadth were not found to differ between the two schedules. Trial participants were enrolled into age subgroups of 18-55, 56-69 and 70-plus years, which contained about 150, 27 and 61 TCR-sequenced participants, respectively. A total of about 250 trial participants underwent TCR sequencing, of whom under 220 had received two doses of AZD1222 and approximately 26 had received two doses of the MenACWY control vaccine.

General study outcomes and caveats: The 56-69-year group was small, and its depth increase did not reach significance, likely because of low power. Most participants were white British and females outnumbered males, and the authors suggested that clonal diversity may have been underestimated. The whole spike protein was spanned by vaccine-associated CD4 TCRs, and dominant responses were seen in regions 160-218 and 743-854. Conclusions about previously exposed vaccinees were limited because only a handful of AZD1222 recipients were SARS-CoV-2 seropositive at baseline. Because no day 14 peak-response samples were available, repertoires were characterized only after the peak T cell response. Reportedly, close to half of the unique spike-specific TCRs recognized epitopes lying outside the regions that are mutated in the B.1.351 and B.1.1.7 variants. After two AZD1222 doses, both the breadth and the depth of spike-specific TCRs were significantly higher than at day 0 and than in MenACWY recipients.

The CDR3 regions of human TCRbeta chains were subjected to immunosequencing. The original methods were these. TCRs in the repertoires were compared against a reference library of SARS-CoV-2-specific TCRs that had been generated with the MIRA antigen-specificity platform. Breadth was defined as the fraction of unique TCRs that were SARS-CoV-2-associated. Depth was defined as the fraction of total T cells that were SARS-CoV-2-associated. Using the MIRA data, every spike-specific TCR was mapped to the spike region that the TCR reacted to and assigned to either a CD4 or a CD8 class. Log10-transformed breadth and depth values were compared by one-way ANOVA with Sidak's multiple comparisons tests. TCRdb took over this immuneACCESS table, retaining in-frame rearrangements with V and J assigned. Such tables are incomplete; in checked studies, under half of the missing clones stem from an unresolved V gene, and the remainder is unexplained. V and J calls and clone size are given by that table; D and trimming were obtained from the DNA. In this sample the table shows 90,000 to 110,000 clones, about 88% of which occur a single time. The ten largest clones take up about 9.3% of the sample.

Turning to this clone: Its antigen is unknown. No base-level quality is on record; no much larger clone is a single base apart.

The germline V gene encodes CDR1 SGHRS and CDR2 YFSETQ. Compared with germline, V lacks 1 base and J lacks 6 bases; bases without a gene match: 6. From the cysteine up to the phenylalanine, the CDR3 has a length of 15 residues. The retained sequence is limited to the CDR3, 45 bases, with the frame set at the first base. This specimen's time point label, interpreted: baseline before first vaccination. Samples from vaccinated people were obtained from the UK trials COV001 and COV002, which included a single-blind randomized controlled phase 2/3 trial of AZD1222 (ChAdOx1 nCoV-19) in healthy adults. For TCRbeta chain sequencing, PBMC samples from trial participants were taken at day 0 and at day 28 after the second dose.

This receptor was taken from an adult in good health. The sample consisted of peripheral blood, taken on day 0 of AZD1222 vaccination. The sequence links TRBV5-1 to TRBJ2-2, with 7 central nucleotides matching TRBD1. The DNA is as follows: TGCGCCAGCAGCTTGACCGACAGGGTACCCGGGGAGCTGTTTTTT. Translation gives CASSLTDRVPGELFF. Joined to the reference TRBV5-1 and TRBJ2-2 proteins, this CDR3 gives the full variable domain: KAGVTQTPRYLIKTRGQQVTLSCSPISGHRSVSWYQQTPGQGLQFLFEYFSETQRNKGNFPGRFSGRQFSNSRSEMNVSTLELGDSALYLCASSLTDRVPGELFFGEGSRLTVL.